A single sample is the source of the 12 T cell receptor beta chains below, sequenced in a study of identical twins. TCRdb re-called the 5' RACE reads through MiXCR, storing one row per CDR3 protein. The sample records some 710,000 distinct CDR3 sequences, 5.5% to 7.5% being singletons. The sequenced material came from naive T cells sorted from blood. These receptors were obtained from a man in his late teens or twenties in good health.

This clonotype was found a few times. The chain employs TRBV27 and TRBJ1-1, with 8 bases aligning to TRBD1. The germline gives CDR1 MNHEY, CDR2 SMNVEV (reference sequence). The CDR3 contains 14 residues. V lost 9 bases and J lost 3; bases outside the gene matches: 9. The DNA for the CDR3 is TGTGCCAGTACAATTACAGGGGGGCACACTGAAGCTTTCTTT. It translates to CASTITGGHTEAFF.

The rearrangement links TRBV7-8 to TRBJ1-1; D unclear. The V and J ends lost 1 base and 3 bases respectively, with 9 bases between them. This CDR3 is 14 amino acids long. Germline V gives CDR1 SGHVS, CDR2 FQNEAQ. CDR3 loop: CASSLVSGDTEAFF. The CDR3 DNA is TGTGCCAGCAGCTTAGTATCCGGGGACACTGAAGCTTTCTTT.

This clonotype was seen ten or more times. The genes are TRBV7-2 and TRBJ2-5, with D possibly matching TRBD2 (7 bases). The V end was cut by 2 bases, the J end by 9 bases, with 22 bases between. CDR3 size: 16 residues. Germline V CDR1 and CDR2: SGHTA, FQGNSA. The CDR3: CASSLSAGAVPGAQYF. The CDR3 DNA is TGTGCCAGCAGCTTAAGCGCGGGGGCGGTCCCAGGGGCCCAGTACTTC.

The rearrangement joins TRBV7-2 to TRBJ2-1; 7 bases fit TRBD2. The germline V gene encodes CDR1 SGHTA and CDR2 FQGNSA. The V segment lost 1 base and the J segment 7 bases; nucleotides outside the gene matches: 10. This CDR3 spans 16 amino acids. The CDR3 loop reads CASSLVGGSRSNEQFF. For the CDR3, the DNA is TGTGCCAGCAGCTTAGTGGGCGGGAGCCGGTCGAATGAGCAGTTCTTC.

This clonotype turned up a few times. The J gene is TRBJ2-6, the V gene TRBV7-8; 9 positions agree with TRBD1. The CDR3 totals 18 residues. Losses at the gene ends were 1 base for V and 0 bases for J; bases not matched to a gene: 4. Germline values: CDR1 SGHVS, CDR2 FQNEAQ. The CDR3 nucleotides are TGTGCCAGCAGCTTAGTGACAGGGGGATACTCTGGGGCCAACGTCCTGACTTTC. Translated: CASSLVTGGYSGANVLTF.

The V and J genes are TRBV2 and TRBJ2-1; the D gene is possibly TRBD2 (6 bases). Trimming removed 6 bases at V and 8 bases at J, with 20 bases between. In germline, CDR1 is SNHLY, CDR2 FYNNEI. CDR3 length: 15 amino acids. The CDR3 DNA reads TGTGCCAGCAGGCCTGGGGGTGCGGGGTGGGATGAGCAGTTCTTC. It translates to CASRPGGAGWDEQFF.

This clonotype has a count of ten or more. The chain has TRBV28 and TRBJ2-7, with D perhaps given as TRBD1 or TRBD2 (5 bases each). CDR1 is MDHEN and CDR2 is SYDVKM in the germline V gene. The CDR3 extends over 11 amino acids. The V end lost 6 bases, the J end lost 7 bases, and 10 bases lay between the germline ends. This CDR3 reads CASRSWGEQYF. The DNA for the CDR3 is TGTGCCAGCAGGTCATGGGGGGAGCAGTACTTC.

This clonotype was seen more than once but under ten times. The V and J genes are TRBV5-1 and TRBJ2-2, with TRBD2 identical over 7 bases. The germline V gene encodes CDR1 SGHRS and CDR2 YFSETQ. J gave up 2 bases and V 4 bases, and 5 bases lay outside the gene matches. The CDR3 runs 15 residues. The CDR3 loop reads CASSTGLFNTGELFF. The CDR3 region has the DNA TGCGCCAGCAGCACGGGACTATTTAACACCGGGGAGCTGTTTTTT.

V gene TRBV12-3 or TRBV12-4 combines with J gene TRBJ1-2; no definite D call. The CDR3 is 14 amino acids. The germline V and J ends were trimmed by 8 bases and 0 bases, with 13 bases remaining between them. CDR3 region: CASLDLRANYGYTF. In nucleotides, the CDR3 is TGTGCCAGCCTGGACCTAAGGGCTAACTATGGCTACACCTTC.

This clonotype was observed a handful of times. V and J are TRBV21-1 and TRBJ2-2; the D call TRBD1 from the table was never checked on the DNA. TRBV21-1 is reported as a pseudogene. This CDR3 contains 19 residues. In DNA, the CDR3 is TGTGCCAGCAGCAAATTTTCTTCCCCTATACAGGGGTTCACCGGGGAGCTGTTTTTT. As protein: CASSKFSSPIQGFTGELFF.

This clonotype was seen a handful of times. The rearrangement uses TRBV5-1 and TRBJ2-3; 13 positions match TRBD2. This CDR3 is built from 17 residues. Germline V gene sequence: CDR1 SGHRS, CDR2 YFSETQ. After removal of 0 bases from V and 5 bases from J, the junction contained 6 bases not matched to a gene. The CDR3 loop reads CASSLALAGGPGDTQYF. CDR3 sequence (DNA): TGCGCCAGCAGCTTGGCACTAGCGGGAGGGCCGGGAGATACGCAGTATTTT.

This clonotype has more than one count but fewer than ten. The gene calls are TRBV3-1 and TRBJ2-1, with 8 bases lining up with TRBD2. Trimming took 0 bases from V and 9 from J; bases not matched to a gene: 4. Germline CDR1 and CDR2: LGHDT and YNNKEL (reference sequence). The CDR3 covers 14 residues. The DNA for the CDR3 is TGTGCCAGCAGCCAAGAGGCGGGAGGAACTGAGCAGTTCTTC. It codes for CASSQEAGGTEQFF.